Listed here are 20 T cell receptor beta chains from one sample, sequenced in a study of cytomegalovirus exposure and HLA in healthy donors. Some clones are missing from TCRdb's copy, which holds only in-frame ones; the method was immunoSEQ multiplex PCR. The table lists roughly 90,000 clones, approximately 81% of them singletons. Sequenced material: PBMCs. These receptors originate from a man between 18 and 35 years old in good health and CMV-seropositive.

The chain combines TRBV29-1 with TRBJ2-3, with D tentatively TRBD2 (6 bases). Trimming shortened V by 3 bases and J by 5 bases, and 12 bases separated the two germline ends. Per germline, CDR1 SQVTM and CDR2 ANQGSEA. CDR3 size: 13 residues. CDR3 loop: CSVDGGGLDTQYF. In DNA, the CDR3 is TGCAGCGTTGATGGTGGGGGGTTAGATACGCAGTATTTT.

V gene TRBV5-1 combines with J gene TRBJ2-1, with D hard to call. CDR3 length: 14 residues. Trimming left V 4 bases short and J 0 bases short, with 8 bases between. CDR1 SGHRS and CDR2 YFSETQ come from the germline V gene. The CDR3 protein is CASSDSSSYNEQFF. As DNA, the CDR3 is TGCGCCAGCAGCGACTCTAGCTCCTACAATGAGCAGTTCTTC. Together with reference TRBV5-1 and TRBJ2-1, the CDR3 gives the full variable domain: KAGVTQTPRYLIKTRGQQVTLSCSPISGHRSVSWYQQTPGQGLQFLFEYFSETQRNKGNFPGRFSGRQFSNSRSEMNVSTLELGDSALYLCASSDSSSYNEQFFGPGTRLTVL.

The genes are TRBV6-5 and TRBJ2-6; no reliable D call. Germline values: CDR1 MNHEY, CDR2 SVGAGI. The CDR3 loop spans 15 amino acids. Deletions cut 2 bases from V and 0 bases from J, with 5 bases between. The CDR3 nucleotides are TGTGCCAGCAGTTACAGAGCCTCTGGGGCCAACGTCCTGACTTTC. It is translated as CASSYRASGANVLTF.

The genes are TRBV10-3 and TRBJ1-3; 7 positions agree with TRBD1. After removal of 2 bases from V and 2 bases from J, the junction contained 3 bases not matched to a gene. The CDR3 totals 15 residues. Germline V lookup: CDR1 ENHRY, CDR2 SYGVKD. This CDR3 reads CAISELGTAGNTIYF. DNA of the CDR3: TGTGCCATCAGTGAGCTTGGGACAGCTGGAAACACCATATATTTT.

The V call is TRBV29-1, the J call TRBJ2-1, with 8 bases aligning to TRBD1. The V gene's germline CDR1 is SQVTM and CDR2 ANQGSEA. The length of the CDR3 is 13 residues. Trimming took 7 bases from V and 0 from J; bases not matched to a gene: 2. In nucleotides, the CDR3 is TGCAGCGGGGGACAGGCCTCCTACAATGAGCAGTTCTTC. This sequence encodes CSGGQASYNEQFF.

The V call is TRBV4-1, the J call TRBJ2-3; the match to TRBD2 covers 8 bases. Germline CDR1 MGHRA, CDR2 YSYEKL. The CDR3 consists of 19 residues. The ends lost 4 bases at V and 4 bases at J; junction bases unmatched: 19. CDR3 amino acids: CASSPRASGSFSLPDTQYF. The CDR3 bases are TGCGCCAGCAGCCCACGCGCGAGCGGGAGCTTTTCATTGCCAGATACGCAGTATTTT.

The chain recombines TRBV28 with TRBJ2-5; TRBD1 aligns across 8 bases. The CDR3 has 16 amino acids. CDR1 is MDHEN and CDR2 is SYDVKM in the germline V gene. J gave up 5 bases and V 8 bases, and 16 bases lay outside the gene matches. CDR3: CASGRYGTGIVETQYF. Here the CDR3 DNA reads TGTGCCAGCGGTCGGTACGGGACAGGCATCGTGGAGACCCAGTACTTC.

The rearrangement links TRBV19 to TRBJ1-2; tentatively, D is TRBD1 (6 bases). The CDR3 is 14 amino acids. V gave up 5 bases and J gave up 4 bases, with 14 bases separating them. Germline CDR1 is LNHDA and CDR2 is SQIVND (reference sequence). The CDR3 loop is CASSDRQALYGYTF. The CDR3 nucleotides are TGTGCCAGTAGTGATAGACAGGCCCTCTATGGCTACACCTTC.

The chain links TRBV29-1 to TRBJ2-1; possible D gene TRBD2, 5 bases. The V gene's germline CDR1 is SQVTM and CDR2 ANQGSEA. The CDR3 loop spans 17 amino acids. With 0 bases removed from V and 8 bases from J, the gap between germline ends came to 23 bases. CDR3 sequence (DNA): TGCAGCGTTGAAGATGCCCAACGGTCTAGAGGGCCGGATGAGCAGTTCTTC. Translation: CSVEDAQRSRGPDEQFF.

This chain links TRBV6-1 with TRBJ2-7; 9 bases agree with TRBD2. With V trimmed by 2 bases and J by 6 bases, 8 bases remained unmatched. Germline CDR1 MNHNS, CDR2 SASEGT. The CDR3 length is 15 residues. The CDR3 here is CASSELSLAGTEQYV. CDR3 nucleotides: TGTGCCAGCAGTGAATTATCCCTAGCGGGAACCGAGCAGTACGTC.

J is TRBJ2-3 and V is TRBV4-1; the match to TRBD2 covers 8 bases. V lost 0 bases and J lost 6; bases outside the gene matches: 11. The CDR3 is made up of 17 amino acids. Germline values: CDR1 MGHRA, CDR2 YSYEKL. CDR3 amino acids: CASSQDQREQIGDTQYF. CDR3 bases: TGCGCCAGCAGCCAAGATCAGCGGGAGCAAATCGGCGATACGCAGTATTTT.

This clone was found once. The V call is TRBV4-1, the J call TRBJ2-1; perhaps TRBD2 as D (5 bases). Germline V gives CDR1 MGHRA, CDR2 YSYEKL. CDR3 length: 14 amino acids. V lost 0 bases and J 7 bases, leaving 10 bases between the germline ends. Here the CDR3 reads CASSQELDRNEQFF. CDR3 coding DNA: TGCGCCAGCAGCCAAGAACTAGATCGTAATGAGCAGTTCTTC.

The chain carries TRBV11-2 and TRBJ2-3; D is possibly TRBD1 (6 bases). Trimming took off 5 bases at V and 4 bases at J, with 10 bases between the two ends. Germline assignment: CDR1 SGHAT and CDR2 FQNNGV. This CDR3 comprises 13 residues. The CDR3 region is CASSPWGPDTQYF. CDR3 DNA sequence: TGTGCCAGCAGCCCCTGGGGGCCAGATACGCAGTATTTT.

The chain uses TRBV28 and TRBJ2-2; D is uncertain. The ends were cut back, 2 bases at V and 7 bases at J, with 5 bases in the middle. Germline CDR1 MDHEN, CDR2 SYDVKM. The CDR3 has 12 residues. CDR3 nucleotides: TGTGCCAGCAGTTTACGTGTCGGGGAGCTGTTTTTT. Protein sequence: CASSLRVGELFF.

The genes are TRBV27 and TRBJ2-7; 10 bases line up with TRBD1. The V segment lost 0 bases and the J segment 4 bases; nucleotides outside the gene matches: 6. The CDR3 has 16 amino acids. CDR1 is MNHEY and CDR2 is SMNVEV in the germline V gene (reference sequence). CDR3 in amino acids: CASSLSVGTGAYEQYF. CDR3 DNA: TGTGCCAGCAGTTTATCGGTCGGGACAGGGGCGTACGAGCAGTACTTC.

Comments on this clone: Germline is not matched at one junction end, which may reflect a read error. The rearrangement joins TRBV25-1 to TRBJ1-4, with TRBD1 matching over 10 bases. The CDR3 totals 14 residues. Germline V gene sequence: CDR1 MGHDK, CDR2 SYGVNS. The CDR3 DNA follows: TGTGCCAGCGGTGACAGGGGGCTAAATGAAAAACTGTTTTTT. Translating it yields CASGDRGLNEKLFF.

The chain joins TRBV11-2 to TRBJ2-7; the D gene is possibly TRBD2 (6 bases). The V end lost 0 bases, the J end lost 6 bases, and 12 bases lay between the germline ends. This CDR3 has 14 residues. Germline V CDR1 and CDR2: SGHAT, FQNNGV. CDR3 amino acids: CASSLDWGVREQYF. In nucleotides, the CDR3 is TGTGCCAGCAGCTTAGATTGGGGGGTTCGCGAGCAGTACTTC.

V is TRBV21-1 and J is TRBJ1-2; TRBD1, the table's D call, was not compared with the DNA. TRBV21-1 has pseudogene status. CDR3 length equals 17 residues. The CDR3, as DNA: TGTGCCAGCAGATTCAAGAGGATGACAGGGCGACACGATGGCTACACCTTC. It translates to CASRFKRMTGRHDGYTF.

The chain has TRBV6-1 and TRBJ2-5; 12 bases fit TRBD2. The CDR3 has 19 residues. Germline trimming cut 6 bases from V and 4 bases from J; bases unmatched to any gene: 18. Germline values: CDR1 MNHNS, CDR2 SASEGT. This CDR3 reads CASSEPTSLAGGPRETQYF. In nucleotides, the CDR3 is TGTGCCAGCAGCGAACCCACATCGCTAGCGGGAGGGCCACGAGAGACCCAGTACTTC.

This clone was picked up a small number of times. In DNA form, the CDR3 reads TGTGCCAGCAGCTTAGGGGACACTCAGAACACTGAAGCTTTCTTT. Translation: CASSLGDTQNTEAFF. V usage is TRBV7-8 and J usage is TRBJ1-1; possible D gene TRBD1, 6 bases. This CDR3 comprises 15 residues. Germline-derived CDR1 and CDR2 are SGHVS and FQNEAQ. The V gene lost 1 base and the J gene lost 1 base, with 10 bases spanning the gap.